The entry below gives a single TCR beta chain sequence along with its context. Its antigen is currently unknown. The sample originates from a study of CD8 T cells in ankylosing spondylitis. This CDR3 region has 17 residues. The V segment lost 1 base and the J segment 0 bases; nucleotides outside the gene matches: 7. Per germline, CDR1 MDHEN and CDR2 SYDVKM. General observations from the study: There was a TCR beta motif, made of eight highly homologous variants, that appeared characteristic of ankylosing spondylitis blood. Reports say disease-linked clones showed up significantly more in matched ankylosing spondylitis synovial fluid. Prior work had noted some motif variants in reactive arthritis blood and synovial fluid. Peripheral blood held disease-linked clones only at relatively low frequency, and these were CD8+.

Preparation of TCR beta libraries was done by quantitative 5'-RACE with molecular barcodes. TCRdb reanalysed the 5' RACE reads using MiXCR and keeps one entry per CDR3 protein. The sample carries more than 100,000 distinct CDR3 sequences, over 15% recorded once. The sequenced sample was blood, either unsorted or a sorted T cell fraction (not recorded which). This TCR was recovered from a male donor with ankylosing spondylitis. The J gene is TRBJ2-7, the V gene TRBV28; 9 bases agree with TRBD1. The CDR3 spells CASSLFTDRGASYEQYF. The CDR3 coding sequence is TGTGCCAGCAGTTTATTTACGGACAGGGGCGCCTCCTACGAGCAGTACTTC.